This TCR beta chain is drawn from a study of cytomegalovirus exposure and HLA in healthy donors. Study details: From donors who were HLA-typed, an early data release held around 85 million unique TCRs.

Study outcomes and limitations: V- and J-gene trimming of TCR beta was linked (in a later analysis) to a missense DCLRE1C variant. Researchers catalogued about 150 TCR beta chains as cytomegalovirus-associated.

As concerns this clone: Its antigen remains unknown.

The primer mix had 60 Vbeta and 13 Jbeta primers. Per the authors' pipeline: About 10 million of 65 million to 95 million unique TCR beta chains were shared, per a later count. Libraries were prepared by immunoSEQ multiplex PCR; TCRdb keeps only in-frame clonotypes and omits some of them. The V and J calls and clone size are taken from that table; D and trimming were inferred from the DNA. Among 150,000 to 160,000 clones listed, about 80% were seen once. This clonotype was obtained from a woman in her forties or fifties in good health and CMV-seropositive. Sequencing used PBMCs.

CDR3 coding DNA: TGTGCCAGCAGCGTAGATCCCCAGCATCGGGGTTCACCCCTCCACTTT. Residues: CASSVDPQHRGSPLHF. The chain has TRBV9 and TRBJ1-6; D gene unclear. The germline V gene has CDR1 SGDLS and CDR2 YYNGEE. The CDR3 spans 16 residues. Trimming removed 0 bases from V and 9 bases from J, with 16 bases in between.